Described below is a single T cell receptor (beta chain) sequence and its context. Assay: immunoSEQ multiplex PCR; the TCRdb copy retains only in-frame clones and omits some. This sample has some 510,000 clones, with roughly 78% found just once. This entry is derived from a study of shared clonotypes between healthy human individuals. The sample was PBMCs. The clonotype originates from a woman aged 40-49 years in good health. Some clones in this sample may be carry-over from other donors' samples.

The CDR3 sequence: CATSREGRTQYF. The CDR3 nucleotides read TGTGCCACCAGCAGAGAGGGGCGGACCCAGTACTTC. The rearrangement links TRBV15 to TRBJ2-7; D is possibly TRBD1 (5 bases). The better agreement between TRBJ2-5 and the DNA end casts doubt on the J call. Germline lookup yields CDR1 LNHNV and CDR2 YYDKDF (reference sequence). The length of the CDR3 is 12 residues.